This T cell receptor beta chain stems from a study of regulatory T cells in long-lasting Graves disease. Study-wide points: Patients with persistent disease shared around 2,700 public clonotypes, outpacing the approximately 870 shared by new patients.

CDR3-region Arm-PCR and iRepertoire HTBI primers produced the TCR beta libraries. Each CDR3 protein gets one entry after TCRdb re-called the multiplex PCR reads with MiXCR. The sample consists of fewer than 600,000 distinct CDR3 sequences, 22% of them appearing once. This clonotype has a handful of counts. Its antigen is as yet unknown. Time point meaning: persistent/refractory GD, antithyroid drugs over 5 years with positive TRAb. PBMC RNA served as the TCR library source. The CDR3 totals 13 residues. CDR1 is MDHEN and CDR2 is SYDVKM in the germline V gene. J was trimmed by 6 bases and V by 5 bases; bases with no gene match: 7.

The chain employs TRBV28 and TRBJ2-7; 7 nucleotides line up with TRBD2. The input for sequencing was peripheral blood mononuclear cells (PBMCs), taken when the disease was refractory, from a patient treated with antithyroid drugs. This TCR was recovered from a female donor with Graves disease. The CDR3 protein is CASSPTGEGEQYF. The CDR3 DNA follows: TGTGCCAGCAGTCCGACCGGGGAGGGCGAGCAGTACTTC.